Listed here are 7 T cell receptor beta chains from one sample, sequenced in a study of T cell repertoires in ileal Crohn's disease. As for time point: neoterminal ileum biopsy at postoperative endoscopy, about 6 months after surgery. Generated by immunoSEQ multiplex PCR, the TCRdb table keeps only in-frame clones and is missing some. The table records about 12,000 clones, more than 80% of them present only once. Sequenced material: ileal tissue. The receptors were sampled from an adult with Crohn's disease.

This sequence joins TRBV19 and TRBJ2-5; 7 nucleotides match TRBD2. The closer fit of TRBJ2-7 to the DNA end suggests the J call may be wrong. The CDR3 covers 15 residues. Germline V lookup: CDR1 LNHDA, CDR2 SQIVND (reference sequence). CDR3 amino acids: CASSIDGGGSYEQYF. The DNA of the CDR3 is TGTGCCAGTAGTATAGATGGCGGGGGCTCCTACGAGCAGTACTTC.

V gene TRBV28 combines with J gene TRBJ2-7; 7 bases line up with TRBD2. The trim removed 2 bases at V and 6 bases at J, leaving 10 bases unmatched. The CDR3 extends over 15 amino acids. From germline, CDR1 is MDHEN and CDR2 SYDVKM. The CDR3 here is CASSLHPSGNTEQYF. Here the CDR3 DNA reads TGTGCCAGCAGTTTACATCCTAGCGGAAATACCGAGCAGTACTTC.

The chain recombines TRBV5-1 with TRBJ1-4; 8 positions match TRBD1. CDR1 is SGHRS, CDR2 YFSETQ, per germline. This CDR3 region has 15 residues. V gave up 1 base and J gave up 8 bases; unmatched junction bases: 7. CDR3 sequence (DNA): TGCGCCAGCAGCTTGACGGGGACAGGAGGAGAAAAACTGTTTTTT. Residues: CASSLTGTGGEKLFF.

This clone was seen once. J is TRBJ2-5 and V is TRBV18; 10 bases are shared with TRBD1. Losses at the gene ends were 3 bases for V and 4 bases for J; bases not matched to a gene: 5. CDR1 is KGHSH and CDR2 is LQKENI in the germline V gene. This CDR3 is 15 amino acids long. The CDR3 DNA follows: TGTGCCAGCTCACCGACAGGGGGCTTTGGAGAGACCCAGTACTTC. Translation gives CASSPTGGFGETQYF.

The chain uses TRBV2 and TRBJ2-1; D is ambiguous. Germline V gene lookup returns CDR1 SNHLY and CDR2 FYNNEI. The CDR3 totals 11 residues. V lost 6 bases and J 5 bases, leaving 5 bases between the germline ends. As DNA, the CDR3 is TGTGCCAGCAGCTTTAACAATGAGCAGTTCTTC. It codes for CASSFNNEQFF.

As DNA, the CDR3 is TGTGCCAGCAGCAACGAGGGCCCGTCCTCTGGGGCCAACGTCCTGACTTTC. It encodes CASSNEGPSSGANVLTF. The rearrangement uses TRBV21-1 and TRBJ2-6; TRBD2, the table's D call, was not compared with the DNA. TRBV21-1 is flagged as a pseudogene. The CDR3 contains 17 residues.

This clone has only a few counts. The chain has TRBV5-4 and TRBJ2-1; 8 positions match TRBD2. The CDR3 length is 16 residues. Looked up from germline, CDR1 is SGHNT and CDR2 is YYREEE (reference sequence). Germline trimming cut 0 bases from V and 9 bases from J; bases unmatched to any gene: 11. The CDR3 is CASSLGGTSREGEQFF. The CDR3 region has the DNA TGTGCCAGCAGCTTGGGGGGGACTAGTCGGGAGGGTGAGCAGTTCTTC.